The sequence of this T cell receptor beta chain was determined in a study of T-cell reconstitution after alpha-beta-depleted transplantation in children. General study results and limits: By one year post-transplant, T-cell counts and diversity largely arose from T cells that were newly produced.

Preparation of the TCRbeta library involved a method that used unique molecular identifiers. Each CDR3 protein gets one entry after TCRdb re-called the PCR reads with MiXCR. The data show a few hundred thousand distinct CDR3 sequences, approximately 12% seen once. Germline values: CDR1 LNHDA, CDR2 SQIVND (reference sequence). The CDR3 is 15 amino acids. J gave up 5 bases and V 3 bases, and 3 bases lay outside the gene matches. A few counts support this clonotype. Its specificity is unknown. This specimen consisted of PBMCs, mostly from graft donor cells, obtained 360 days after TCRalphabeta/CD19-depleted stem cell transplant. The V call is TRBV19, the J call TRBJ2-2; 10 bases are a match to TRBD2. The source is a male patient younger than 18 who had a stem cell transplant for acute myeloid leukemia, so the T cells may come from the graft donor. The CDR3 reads CASSMLAGATGELFF. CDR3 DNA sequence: TGTGCCAGTAGTATGCTAGCGGGAGCTACCGGGGAGCTGTTTTTT.